The 25 T cell receptor beta chains below all came from one sample that was sequenced in a study of CD8 T cells in Susac syndrome. Reverse transcription of about 0.45 to 1 ug RNA was carried out with random hexamers. TCRdb re-analysed the immunoSEQ multiplex PCR reads in MiXCR, keeping a single row per CDR3 protein. The data hold about 200,000 distinct CDR3 sequences, with around 95% observed a single time. The sequencing sample was made of CD4+ T cells from PBMCs. The receptor source for this set is a human donor in good health.

This rearrangement joins TRBV30 to TRBJ2-7, with D possibly called TRBD1 or TRBD2 (6 bases each). This CDR3 has 14 residues. Germline CDR1 and CDR2: GTSNPN and SVGIG (reference sequence). V was shortened by 0 bases and J by 4 bases, with 13 bases between the two germline ends. CDR3 DNA: TGTGCCTGGAGTGTAGGCGGGACACCTTACGAGCAGTACGTC. Its translation: CAWSVGGTPYEQYV.

The V call is TRBV29-1, the J call TRBJ1-2; 7 positions agree with TRBD1. Germline assignment: CDR1 SQVTM and CDR2 ANQGSEA. V lost 3 bases and J lost 4; bases outside the gene matches: 8. CDR3 length: 14 amino acids. The CDR3 nucleotides read TGCAGCGTTGATACCCCGACAGGGCTCTATGGCTACACCTTC. Translated: CSVDTPTGLYGYTF.

The J gene is TRBJ2-7, the V gene TRBV3-1; D possibly corresponds to TRBD1 (5 bases). Trimming removed 1 base at V and 4 bases at J, with 8 bases between. This CDR3 is built from 13 residues. Germline values: CDR1 LGHDT, CDR2 YNNKEL (reference sequence). As DNA, the CDR3 is TGTGCCAGCAGCCAAGGACAGTTATACGAGCAGTACTTC. Protein product: CASSQGQLYEQYF.

This clonotype has a single count. The chain has TRBV4-3 and TRBJ1-5; D perhaps matches TRBD1 (5 bases). The V end was cut by 1 base, the J end by 1 base, with 5 bases between. Germline CDR1 LGHNA, CDR2 YSLEER. The CDR3 extends over 14 amino acids. As DNA, the CDR3 is TGCGCCAGCAGCCAAGGGGGCAGCAATCAGCCCCAGCATTTT. This gives the protein CASSQGGSNQPQHF.

This chain joins TRBV7-9 and TRBJ1-2; D gene unclear. Looked up from germline, CDR1 is SEHNR and CDR2 is FQNEAQ (reference sequence). V lost 0 bases and J 13 bases, leaving 12 bases between the germline ends. The length of the CDR3 is 12 residues. The CDR3 region is CASSLARVVATF. CDR3 DNA: TGTGCCAGCAGCTTAGCGCGGGTAGTTGCCACCTTC. Looking up the rest from reference TRBV7-9 and TRBJ1-2 gives the full variable domain: DTGVSQNPRHKITKRGQNVTFRCDPISEHNRLYWYRQTLGQGPEFLTYFQNEAQLEKSRLLSDRFSAERPKGSFSTLEIQRTEQGDSAMYLCASSLARVVATFGSGTRLTVV.

The chain employs TRBV28 and TRBJ1-2; D is undetermined. The germline V gene has CDR1 MDHEN and CDR2 SYDVKM. There are 13 residues in the CDR3. V was trimmed by 6 bases and J by 4 bases, leaving 12 bases between them. The CDR3 DNA sequence: TGTGCCAGCAGCCCTTCTGAGATCTATGGCTACACCTTC. This translates into CASSPSEIYGYTF.

CDR3 sequence reads: CASSELGGKEKLFF. CDR3 coding DNA: TGTGCCAGCAGTGAATTAGGCGGCAAGGAAAAACTGTTTTTT. The chain is built from TRBV25-1 and TRBJ1-4; D not resolved. This CDR3 has 14 residues. Between the trimmed V and J ends, which lost 1 base and 8 bases, there was a span of 11 bases. Germline V gene data show CDR1 as MGHDK and CDR2 as SYGVNS.

J is TRBJ2-1 and V is TRBV30; 7 bases agree with TRBD2. The V and J ends lost 5 bases and 7 bases, in that order; junction bases with no gene match: 8. Germline CDR1 and CDR2: GTSNPN and SVGIG (reference sequence). There are 13 residues in the CDR3. Here the CDR3 DNA reads TGTGCCTGGGGCCCCGGGGGAGGGAATGAGCAGTTCTTC. It yields the protein CAWGPGGGNEQFF.

This chain joins TRBV20-1 and TRBJ2-7; TRBD2 agrees at 8 bases. This CDR3 region has 12 residues. Germline loops: CDR1 DFQATT, CDR2 SNEGSKA (reference sequence). With 6 bases clipped from V and 2 bases from J, the junction kept 3 bases outside the gene matches. Here the CDR3 reads CSALAGTYEQYV. CDR3 DNA sequence: TGCAGTGCGCTAGCGGGCACCTACGAGCAGTACGTC.

The chain is built from TRBV2 and TRBJ2-3; no clear D gene. There are 10 residues in the CDR3. V lost 4 bases to trimming and J lost 13 bases, with 9 bases between them. Germline V gene sequence: CDR1 SNHLY, CDR2 FYNNEI. The CDR3 protein is CASSAPSKYF. For the CDR3, the DNA is TGTGCCAGCAGTGCCCCCTCCAAGTATTTT.

V usage is TRBV15 and J usage is TRBJ2-7; TRBD2 is a possible D gene (5 bases). Germline V CDR1 and CDR2: LNHNV, YYDKDF (reference sequence). V was cut by 8 bases and J by 3 bases, with 17 bases left in between. The CDR3 covers 14 residues. In DNA, the CDR3 is TGTGCCACCGGACGGACTGGGGTACGCTACGAGCAGTACTTC. It encodes CATGRTGVRYEQYF.

The chain has TRBV7-9 and TRBJ2-1; 9 bases are a match to TRBD2. The germline CDR1 and CDR2 sequences are SEHNR and FQNEAQ (reference sequence). The CDR3 is 14 amino acids. The V segment lost 8 bases and the J segment 5 bases; nucleotides outside the gene matches: 7. The CDR3 reads CASLLAGIHNEQFF. In nucleotides, the CDR3 is TGTGCCAGCTTGCTAGCGGGAATACACAATGAGCAGTTCTTC.

The V and J genes are TRBV3-1 and TRBJ1-5; D might be TRBD1 (5 bases). Germline CDR1 and CDR2: LGHDT and YNNKEL (reference sequence). CDR3 size: 15 residues. Trimming cost V 1 base and J 5 bases, with 12 bases left between them. In DNA, the CDR3 is TGTGCCAGCAGCCAAGTGGGAGGACAATATCAGCCCCAGCATTTT. Amino acids: CASSQVGGQYQPQHF.

The chain links TRBV20-1 to TRBJ2-3; D is possibly TRBD2 (6 bases). This CDR3 spans 12 amino acids. Germline V gene lookup returns CDR1 DFQATT and CDR2 SNEGSKA (reference sequence). The CDR3 region is CRVAARTDTQYF. The CDR3 DNA reads as TGCAGGGTAGCGGCCCGCACAGATACGCAGTATTTT.

The chain combines TRBV28 with TRBJ1-2; D gene ambiguous. The CDR3 length is 11 residues. V gave up 5 bases and J gave up 5 bases, with 6 bases separating them. In germline, CDR1 is MDHEN, CDR2 SYDVKM. Written as DNA, the CDR3 is TGTGCCAGCAGTGGGTCTTATGGCTACACCTTC. Its protein product is CASSGSYGYTF.

The genes are TRBV24-1 and TRBJ2-1; 8 bases match TRBD1. J was trimmed by 4 bases and V by 4 bases; bases with no gene match: 8. The CDR3 has 16 amino acids. Germline V lookup: CDR1 KGHDR, CDR2 SFDVKD. DNA of the CDR3: TGTGCCACCAGTGAACGTACCGGGACAGGTTACAATGAGCAGTTCTTC. This sequence encodes CATSERTGTGYNEQFF.

This chain connects TRBV4-3 to TRBJ2-3; perhaps TRBD2 as D (6 bases). V lost 0 bases to trimming and J lost 0 bases, with 13 bases between them. There are 17 residues in the CDR3. Germline V gene lookup returns CDR1 LGHNA and CDR2 YSLEER. The CDR3 is CASSQDLGGASTDTQYF. The CDR3 DNA follows: TGCGCCAGCAGCCAAGATCTAGGAGGGGCTAGCACAGATACGCAGTATTTT.

The genes are TRBV5-1 and TRBJ2-1; perhaps TRBD2 as D (5 bases). Germline V lookup: CDR1 SGHRS, CDR2 YFSETQ. With 4 bases removed from V and 3 bases from J, the gap between germline ends came to 8 bases. The CDR3 runs 13 residues. Here the CDR3 DNA reads TGCGCCAGCAGCGAGAGCGGCTACAATGAGCAGTTCTTC. It specifies CASSESGYNEQFF.

V usage is TRBV24-1 and J usage is TRBJ2-5; D is ambiguous. Germline V CDR1 and CDR2: KGHDR, SFDVKD. The CDR3 totals 13 residues. Trimming removed 3 bases from V and 5 bases from J, with 9 bases in between. The CDR3 DNA reads TGTGCCACCAGTGATCCAGGTCTGGAGACCCAGTACTTC. Translating it yields CATSDPGLETQYF.

This clonotype was seen a single time. The V gene is TRBV9, the J gene TRBJ2-3; no clear D. CDR1 and CDR2 from the germline V gene are SGDLS and YYNGEE. There are 14 residues in the CDR3. V was clipped by 4 bases and J by 2 bases, with 11 bases between them. CDR3 in amino acids: CASSLPGLTDTQYF. The DNA of the CDR3 is TGTGCCAGCAGCTTGCCAGGTCTCACAGATACGCAGTATTTT. Full variable domain (rest looked up from reference TRBV9 and TRBJ2-3): DSGVTQTPKHLITATGQRVTLRCSPRSGDLSVYWYQQSLDQGLQFLIQYYNGEERAKGNILERFSAQQFPDLHSELNLSSLELGDSALYFCASSLPGLTDTQYFGPGTRLTVL.

The rearrangement joins TRBV14 to TRBJ1-1, with D unresolved. The germline CDR1 and CDR2 sequences are SGHDN and FVKESK. V was cut by 0 bases and J by 4 bases, with 6 bases left in between. CDR3 length equals 13 residues. The CDR3: CASSQEVGTEAFF. CDR3 bases: TGTGCCAGCAGCCAAGAGGTGGGCACTGAAGCTTTCTTT.

The chain is built from TRBV20-1 and TRBJ2-5, with D possibly matching TRBD1 (5 bases). CDR1 is DFQATT, CDR2 SNEGSKA, per germline (reference sequence). The CDR3 has 12 amino acids. Trimming pared 3 bases from V and 5 bases from J, leaving 10 bases between. Here the CDR3 DNA reads TGCAGTGCTAGCAGGGATCGGGAGACCCAGTACTTC. It specifies CSASRDRETQYF.

This rearrangement joins TRBV5-4 to TRBJ2-1, with 8 bases that match TRBD1. CDR1 is SGHNT, CDR2 YYREEE, per germline (reference sequence). Trimming at V came to 0 bases and at J to 6 bases, leaving 2 bases not matched to a gene. This CDR3 spans 14 amino acids. The CDR3, as DNA: TGTGCCAGCAGCTTGGGGACAGGGAGCAATGAGCAGTTCTTC. Encoded protein: CASSLGTGSNEQFF.

The rearrangement links TRBV7-9 to TRBJ1-6; 7 bases match TRBD1. With V trimmed by 5 bases and J by 5 bases, 6 bases remained unmatched. From germline, CDR1 is SEHNR and CDR2 FQNEAQ (reference sequence). This CDR3 is 15 amino acids long. The CDR3 DNA sequence: TGTGCCAGCAGCCCATCCGGGACAGATAATTCACCCCTCCACTTT. It codes for CASSPSGTDNSPLHF.

V gene TRBV20-1 combines with J gene TRBJ2-7; D gene uncertain. The CDR3 covers 11 residues. Germline-derived CDR1 and CDR2 are DFQATT and SNEGSKA (reference sequence). V lost 3 bases, J lost 3 bases, and 6 bases lay in between. The CDR3 DNA reads TGCAGTGCTAGGAAGGACTACGAGCAGTACGTC. Translation: CSARKDYEQYV.